The text below deals with one TCR beta chain. The target antigen is unknown. This specimen comes from a study of T cell responses to AZD1222 COVID-19 vaccine. Both about-4-week and about-12-week second-dose recipients were combined. Repertoires were generated with immunoSEQ multiplex PCR, while TCRdb's copy carries only in-frame clones and drops some. The data contain about 120,000 clones, roughly 90% of them singletons. V was cut by 5 bases and J by 0 bases, with 11 bases left in between. In germline, CDR1 is SEHNR, CDR2 FQNEAQ (reference sequence). This CDR3 comprises 15 residues. Study-wide findings and caveats: Close to half of all spike-specific TCRs reportedly target regions of the variants that are unmutated.

The V gene is TRBV7-9, the J gene TRBJ1-3; D perhaps matches TRBD1 (6 bases). The source of this sequence is an adult who received the AZD1222 COVID-19 vaccine. The input for sequencing was peripheral blood, taken 28 days after the second AZD1222 dose. The CDR3 DNA is TGTGCCAGCAGCAAAGGGGGAAGCTCTGGAAACACCATATATTTT. This translates into CASSKGGSSGNTIYF.